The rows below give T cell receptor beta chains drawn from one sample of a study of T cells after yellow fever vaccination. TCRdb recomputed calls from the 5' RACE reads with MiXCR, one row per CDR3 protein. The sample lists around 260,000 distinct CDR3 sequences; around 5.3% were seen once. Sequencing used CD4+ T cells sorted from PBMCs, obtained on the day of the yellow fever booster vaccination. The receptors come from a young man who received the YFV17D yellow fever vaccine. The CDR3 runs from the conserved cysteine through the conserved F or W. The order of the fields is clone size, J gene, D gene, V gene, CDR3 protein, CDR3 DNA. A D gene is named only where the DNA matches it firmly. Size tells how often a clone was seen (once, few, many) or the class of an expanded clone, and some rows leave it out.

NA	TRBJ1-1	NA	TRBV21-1	CASSKALGQTDTEAFF	TGTGCCAGCAGCAAAGCGTTAGGACAGACTGACACTGAAGCTTTCTTT
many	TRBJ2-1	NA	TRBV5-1	CASSLAQVYNEQFF	TGCGCCAGCAGCTTGGCCCAGGTATACAATGAGCAGTTCTTC
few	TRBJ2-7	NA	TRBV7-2	CASSLAGPAEQYF	TGTGCCAGCAGCTTAGCTGGACCCGCCGAGCAGTACTTC
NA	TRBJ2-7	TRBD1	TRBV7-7	CASSPLGQGAWEQYF	TGTGCCAGCAGCCCCTTAGGACAGGGGGCTTGGGAGCAGTACTTC
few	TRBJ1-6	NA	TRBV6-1	CASSISEVWDSPLHF	TGTGCCAGCAGTATTTCCGAGGTTTGGGATTCACCCCTCCACTTT
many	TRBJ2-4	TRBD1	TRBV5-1	CASSLGDRGGNIQYF	TGCGCCAGCAGCCTAGGGGACAGGGGAGGAAACATTCAGTACTTC
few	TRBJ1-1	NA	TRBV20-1	CSAREYRNTEAFF	TGCAGTGCTAGAGAGTACAGGAACACTGAAGCTTTCTTT
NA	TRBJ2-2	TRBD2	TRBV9	CASSAAGTRPTGELFF	TGTGCCAGCAGCGCCGCCGGGACTAGGCCCACCGGGGAGCTGTTTTTT
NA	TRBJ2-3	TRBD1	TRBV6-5	CASTPGQGSDTQYF	TGTGCCAGCACACCGGGACAGGGGTCTGATACGCAGTATTTT
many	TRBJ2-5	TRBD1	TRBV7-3	CASSTGTGETQYF	TGTGCCAGCAGCACCGGGACAGGCGAGACCCAGTACTTC
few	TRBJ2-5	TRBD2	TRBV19	CASSRTSLKETQYF	TGTGCCAGTAGCCGGACTAGCCTCAAAGAGACCCAGTACTTC
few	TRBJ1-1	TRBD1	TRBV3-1	CASSQFPGQGTEAFF	TGTGCCAGCAGCCAGTTTCCCGGACAGGGAACTGAAGCTTTCTTT
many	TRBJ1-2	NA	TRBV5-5	CASSFDDYGYTF	TGTGCCAGCAGCTTTGACGACTATGGCTACACCTTC
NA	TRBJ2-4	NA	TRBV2	CASSEGQLWLAKNIQYF	TGTGCCAGCAGTGAAGGGCAACTATGGCTAGCCAAAAACATTCAGTACTTC
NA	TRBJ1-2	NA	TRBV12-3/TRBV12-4	CASSYRVGDGYTF	TGTGCCAGCAGCTACAGGGTTGGCGATGGCTACACCTTC
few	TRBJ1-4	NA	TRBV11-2	CASSFSFNEKLFF	TGTGCCAGCAGCTTCTCTTTTAATGAAAAACTGTTTTTT
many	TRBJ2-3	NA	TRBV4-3	CASSQGGRSHTDTQYF	TGCGCCAGCAGCCAAGGGGGGAGGTCCCACACAGATACGCAGTATTTT
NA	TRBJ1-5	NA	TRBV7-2	CASSSSGLDQPQHF	TGTGCCAGCAGCTCCTCAGGGTTGGACCAGCCCCAGCATTTT
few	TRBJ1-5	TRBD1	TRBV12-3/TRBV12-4	CASSDGTGGRPQHF	TGTGCCAGCAGTGACGGGACAGGCGGGAGGCCCCAGCATTTT
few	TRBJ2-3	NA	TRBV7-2	CASSTDTGSGTDTQYF	TGTGCCAGCAGCACCGATACAGGGAGCGGCACAGATACGCAGTATTTT
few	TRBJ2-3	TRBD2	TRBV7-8	CASSPSEGREVPYF	TGTGCCAGCAGCCCGAGCGAGGGGCGGGAGGTTCCGTATTTT
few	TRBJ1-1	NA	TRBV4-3	CASSQVGGKSTEAFF	TGCGCCAGCAGCCAAGTGGGGGGGAAGTCCACTGAAGCTTTCTTT
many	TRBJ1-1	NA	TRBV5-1	CASSFQDTNTEAFF	TGCGCCAGCAGCTTTCAGGACACGAACACTGAAGCTTTCTTT